The 10 T cell receptor beta chains below all came from one sample that was sequenced in a study of blood T cell repertoires in COVID-19. Sequencing was performed with immunoSEQ multiplex PCR; in TCRdb, only in-frame clones are kept and a portion is missing. The table lists 250,000 to 350,000 clones, about 87% of them singletons. The sample taken for sequencing was peripheral blood. The receptor set was obtained from a woman aged 45-65 years with COVID-19, enrolled during active disease.

The CDR3 DNA reads as TGTGCCAGCAGCCCAAGACTAGCGGGGAAATACAATGAGCAGTTCTTC. It codes for CASSPRLAGKYNEQFF. The chain couples TRBV11-3 to TRBJ2-1; 11 bases align to TRBD2. Germline trimming cut 5 bases from V and 4 bases from J; bases unmatched to any gene: 7. The CDR3 has 16 amino acids. Germline V gene sequence: CDR1 SGHNT, CDR2 YENEEA.

Concerning this clone: The same CDR3 arises from other DNA sequences in this sample as well. Here the CDR3 DNA reads TGTGCCAGCAGCCTCAGCGGGAGCTCCTACAATGAGCAGTTCTTC. Translation: CASSLSGSSYNEQFF. The V and J genes are TRBV7-2 and TRBJ2-1; 8 nucleotides agree with TRBD2. The germline CDR1 and CDR2 sequences are SGHTA and FQGNSA. Trimming took 5 bases from V and 0 from J; bases not matched to a gene: 3. The CDR3 is 15 amino acids.

The chain combines TRBV5-1 with TRBJ2-3, with TRBD2 matching over 8 bases. Per germline, CDR1 SGHRS and CDR2 YFSETQ. The V gene end was trimmed by 4 bases and the J gene end by 1 base; junction bases not matched to a gene: 17. The CDR3 has 19 amino acids. This CDR3 is CASSKNPYTTGGGTDTQYF. CDR3 nucleotides: TGCGCCAGCAGCAAAAACCCCTATACGACGGGAGGGGGCACAGATACGCAGTATTTT.

The J gene is TRBJ1-1, the V gene TRBV7-8; D is uncertain. V was trimmed by 3 bases and J by 1 base, leaving 9 bases between them. The CDR3 has 14 residues. The V gene's germline CDR1 is SGHVS and CDR2 FQNEAQ. The CDR3 coding sequence is TGTGCCAGCAGCTTCTCCAGGTCGAACACTGAAGCTTTCTTT. As protein: CASSFSRSNTEAFF. Complete variable domain (other parts from reference TRBV7-8 and TRBJ1-1): GAGVSQSPRYKVAKRGQDVALRCDPISGHVSLFWYQQALGQGPEFLTYFQNEAQLDKSGLPSDRFFAERPEGSVSTLKIQRTQQEDSAVYLCASSFSRSNTEAFFGQGTRLTVV.

This chain uses TRBV6-5 with TRBJ2-3; D unclear. V shed 4 bases and J shed 0 bases, with 14 bases lying between them. CDR1 and CDR2 from the germline V gene are MNHEY and SVGAGI. The CDR3 is 16 amino acids. The CDR3, as DNA: TGTGCCAGCAGTTTTCGCTTGCGTGCTAGCACAGATACGCAGTATTTT. It encodes CASSFRLRASTDTQYF.

The CDR3 protein is CASSEALGQGESNGYTF. The CDR3 DNA sequence: TGTGCCAGCAGTGAAGCCCTAGGACAGGGGGAGAGTAATGGCTACACCTTC. This chain joins TRBV2 and TRBJ1-2, with 10 bases aligning to TRBD1. The CDR3 is 17 residues long. J gave up 6 bases and V 0 bases, and 10 bases lay outside the gene matches. The V gene's germline CDR1 is SNHLY and CDR2 FYNNEI. The complete variable domain, with remaining parts taken from reference TRBV2 and TRBJ1-2, reads EPEVTQTPSHQVTQMGQEVILRCVPISNHLYFYWYRQILGQKVEFLVSFYNNEISEKSEIFDDQFSVERPDGSNFTLKIRSTKLEDSAMYFCASSEALGQGESNGYTFGSGTRLTVV.

The chain employs TRBV5-1 and TRBJ2-7, with D perhaps TRBD2 (5 bases). The CDR3 contains 14 residues. Germline assignment: CDR1 SGHRS and CDR2 YFSETQ. V was pared by 1 base and J by 2 bases, with 10 bases between. CDR3 nucleotides: TGCGCCAGCAGCTTGCGGAGCGGACCCTACGAGCAGTACTTC. It specifies CASSLRSGPYEQYF.

The rearrangement joins TRBV10-3 to TRBJ1-1, with D perhaps matching TRBD1 (6 bases). Germline assignment: CDR1 ENHRY and CDR2 SYGVKD. Trimming pared 0 bases from V and 1 base from J, leaving 6 bases between. The CDR3 is made up of 14 amino acids. The CDR3 DNA is TGTGCCATCAGTGAGTCGACAGGGAACACTGAAGCTTTCTTT. Residues: CAISESTGNTEAFF.

V usage is TRBV9 and J usage is TRBJ1-3, with D unclear. Trimming took off 2 bases at V and 1 base at J, with 13 bases between the two ends. This CDR3 comprises 16 residues. Germline CDR1 reads SGDLS; CDR2 reads YYNGEE. The CDR3 sequence is CASSVEAGSSGNTIYF. The CDR3 nucleotides read TGTGCCAGCAGCGTTGAGGCGGGTTCTTCTGGAAACACCATATATTTT.

This chain joins TRBV7-2 and TRBJ2-1; D is possibly TRBD1 (5 bases). V was clipped by 1 base and J by 9 bases, with 10 bases between them. There are 13 residues in the CDR3. Germline CDR1 and CDR2: SGHTA and FQGNSA. CDR3: CASSLVVRAEQFF. CDR3 nucleotide sequence: TGTGCCAGCAGCTTAGTCGTCAGGGCTGAGCAGTTCTTC.